What follows is one T cell receptor (beta chain) and its context. This entry belongs to a study of PD-L1 blockade in urothelial cancer. As for time point: pretreatment peripheral blood. Generated by immunoSEQ multiplex PCR, the TCRdb table keeps only in-frame clones and is missing some. The profile shows fewer than 50,000 clones, 84% of them singletons. The CDR3 spans 16 residues. V shed 0 bases, J shed 7 bases, and the junction held 8 bases outside the gene matches. From germline, CDR1 is LGHNA and CDR2 YSLEER. V usage is TRBV4-3 and J usage is TRBJ1-5; 8 nucleotides match TRBD1. The sequence derives from a man aged 65 to 85 with urothelial cancer. Source: PBMCs, taken around atezolizumab (anti-PD-L1) treatment. The CDR3 DNA sequence: TGCGCCAGCAGCCAAGAGGCAGGGGGCTTAGGGCAGCCCCAGCATTTT. Translated, it gives CASSQEAGGLGQPQHF.